Following are 15 T cell receptor beta chains from one sample sequenced in a study of T-cell reconstitution after alpha-beta-depleted transplantation in children (dated by TCRdb to 2015 to 2016). Libraries were made using PCR. The sample was run on an Illumina HiSeq 2500. TCR libraries were prepared with molecular barcoding, using unique molecular identifiers to normalize TCRbeta repertoire quantification. TCRdb redid the processing of the public reads, applying fastp at Q25 and MiXCR, and retained in-frame beta chains. Each record represents a unique CDR3 protein, reported with the most common genes and DNA among its rows. This sample has roughly 350,000 distinct CDR3 sequences in its table, and about 9.4% of those were observed once. Clones ranked in the top ten supply around 2.3% of the sample. Sequencing used PBMCs from the stem cell graft donor, obtained from the stem cell graft. Every receptor here comes from a human donor who donated a stem cell graft to a child with acute lymphoblastic leukemia.

This clonotype was counted only a few times. The V call is TRBV30, the J call TRBJ1-5, with D uncertain. The V gene lost 4 bases and the J gene lost 3 bases, with 7 bases spanning the gap. Germline V gene sequence: CDR1 GTSNPN, CDR2 SVGIG (reference sequence). This CDR3 is built from 12 residues. CDR3 nucleotides: TGTGCCTGGAAGGCCTACAATCAGCCCCAGCATTTT. This sequence encodes CAWKAYNQPQHF.

The sample holds a few counts of this clonotype. The chain recombines TRBV29-1 with TRBJ2-1; 11 bases fit TRBD2. This CDR3 has 13 amino acids. Germline CDR1 SQVTM, CDR2 ANQGSEA. Trimming removed 4 bases from V and 6 bases from J; junction bases left unmatched: 2. The CDR3 DNA reads TGCAGCGTTGGGGGACTAGCGGTCAATGAGCAGTTCTTC. Translating gives CSVGGLAVNEQFF.

The sample holds a few counts of this clonotype. V gene TRBV7-9 combines with J gene TRBJ1-5; TRBD1 is a possible D gene (6 bases). The CDR3 extends over 14 amino acids. Deletions cut 5 bases from V and 4 bases from J, with 12 bases between. Germline V CDR1 and CDR2: SEHNR, FQNEAQ (reference sequence). The CDR3 nucleotides are TGTGCCAGCAGCGAACAGGGAGTGAATCAGCCCCAGCATTTT. Its protein is CASSEQGVNQPQHF. The entire variable domain, with the rest obtained from reference TRBV7-9 and TRBJ1-5, is as follows: DTGVSQNPRHKITKRGQNVTFRCDPISEHNRLYWYRQTLGQGPEFLTYFQNEAQLEKSRLLSDRFSAERPKGSFSTLEIQRTEQGDSAMYLCASSEQGVNQPQHFGDGTRLSIL.

A few counts support this clonotype. V gene TRBV12-3 or TRBV12-4 combines with J gene TRBJ2-2; D is unclear. The V end lost 7 bases, the J end lost 0 bases, and 15 bases lay between the germline ends. The CDR3 extends over 16 amino acids. The CDR3 sequence is CASIPGWETNTGELFF. In DNA, the CDR3 is TGTGCCAGCATCCCGGGTTGGGAAACGAACACCGGGGAGCTGTTTTTT.

This sequence joins TRBV6-1 and TRBJ2-7, with a possible D match to TRBD1 (6 bases). V lost 7 bases and J lost 0, with 13 bases in between. The CDR3 runs to 14 residues. CDR1 MNHNS and CDR2 SASEGT come from the germline V gene. CDR3 sequence (DNA): TGTGCCAGCACCACTCAGGGGTACTCCTACGAGCAGTACTTC. Its protein is CASTTQGYSYEQYF.

The sample holds a few counts of this clonotype. V is TRBV6-2 or TRBV6-3 and J is TRBJ1-4; 10 bases are a match to TRBD1. Germline V gives CDR1 MNHEY, CDR2 SVGEGT. This CDR3 comprises 15 residues. Trimming removed 4 bases from V and 8 bases from J; junction bases left unmatched: 7. CDR3 in amino acids: CASSSPGQGNEKLFF. CDR3 DNA: TGTGCCAGCAGTTCCCCGGGACAGGGGAACGAAAAACTGTTTTTT.

This clonotype was seen more than once but under ten times. The genes are TRBV6-1 and TRBJ1-6; D call uncertain. CDR3 size: 14 residues. CDR1 is MNHNS, CDR2 SASEGT, per germline. V was trimmed by 6 bases and J by 0 bases, leaving 6 bases between them. In nucleotides, the CDR3 is TGTGCCAGCAGCATGAGCTCCTATAATTCACCCCTCCACTTT. Encoded protein: CASSMSSYNSPLHF.

This clonotype was seen repeatedly, ten times or more. The chain has TRBV12-3 or TRBV12-4 and TRBJ2-1, with TRBD2 as a possible D gene (6 bases). The CDR3 covers 15 residues. The V and J ends lost 2 bases and 2 bases respectively, with 10 bases between them. As DNA, the CDR3 is TGTGCCAGCAGTTTATTAGCGGCCGCCTACAATGAGCAGTTCTTC. Translated: CASSLLAAAYNEQFF.

The chain has TRBV7-3 and TRBJ1-6, with TRBD1 matching 7 bases. The CDR3 length is 14 residues. V was clipped by 5 bases and J by 5 bases; unmatched bases: 3. The germline V gene encodes CDR1 SGHTA and CDR2 FQGTGA. This chain's CDR3 is CASSVGTDNSPLHF. The CDR3 coding sequence is TGTGCCAGCAGCGTAGGGACAGATAATTCACCCCTCCACTTT.

This chain uses TRBV15 with TRBJ1-5, with D tentatively TRBD1 (5 bases). Germline V CDR1 and CDR2: LNHNV, YYDKDF (reference sequence). Trimming shortened V by 0 bases and J by 2 bases, and 14 bases separated the two germline ends. CDR3 size: 17 residues. The CDR3 loop reads CATSRDTTALRNQPQHF. CDR3 nucleotide sequence: TGTGCCACCAGCAGAGACACGACAGCCCTTCGCAATCAGCCCCAGCATTTT.

This clonotype occurred many times. The V call is TRBV5-1, the J call TRBJ1-2; no definite D call. With 1 base removed from V and 2 bases from J, the gap between germline ends came to 6 bases. The CDR3 sequence is 13 residues long. Germline loops: CDR1 SGHRS, CDR2 YFSETQ. The CDR3 DNA sequence: TGCGCCAGCAGCTTGCCACCAAACTATGGCTACACCTTC. Translation gives CASSLPPNYGYTF.

This clonotype occurred a few times. The chain combines TRBV20-1 with TRBJ2-5, with D possibly being TRBD2 (5 bases). Germline V gene lookup returns CDR1 DFQATT and CDR2 SNEGSKA (reference sequence). This CDR3 spans 14 amino acids. The V end was cut by 0 bases, the J end by 1 base, with 9 bases between. As DNA, the CDR3 is TGCAGTGCTAGAGAGCCGGGATTCCAAGAGACCCAGTACTTC. Protein product: CSAREPGFQETQYF.

The chain couples TRBV7-9 to TRBJ2-7; TRBD1 matches at 9 bases. The J segment lost 0 bases and the V segment lost 5 bases, leaving 5 bases of the junction unmatched. CDR1 is SEHNR and CDR2 is FQNEAQ in the germline V gene (reference sequence). The CDR3 spans 15 residues. CDR3 DNA: TGTGCCAGCAGCCCTCAGGACAGGGGCTCCTACGAGCAGTACTTC. It codes for CASSPQDRGSYEQYF.

This clonotype was detected ten times or more. CDR3 residues: CASSLSLWTKQGGYNSPLHF. In nucleotides, the CDR3 is TGTGCCAGCAGTTTATCGTTATGGACCAAACAGGGGGGATATAATTCACCCCTCCACTTT. This chain links TRBV27 with TRBJ1-6, with 8 bases matching TRBD1. Unmatched junction bases numbered 14, after V lost 0 bases and J lost 4 bases. Germline values: CDR1 MNHEY, CDR2 SMNVEV (reference sequence). The CDR3 has 20 residues.

V is TRBV4-1 and J is TRBJ2-1, with D perhaps matching TRBD2 (6 bases). Between the trimmed V and J ends, which lost 1 base and 12 bases, there was a span of 16 bases. Germline CDR1 MGHRA, CDR2 YSYEKL. The CDR3 runs 14 residues. In DNA, the CDR3 is TGCGCCAGCAGCCAAGCCGCGGGGCTGTTGGGGCAGTTCTTC. Its translation: CASSQAAGLLGQFF.